This TCR beta chain originates from a study of CD8+CD57+ T cells in acquired aplastic anemia listed by TCRdb under 2018. The study in broad terms: DNA extracted from sorted CD4+ and CD8+ cells had a mean of about 3.3 ug, with a range of roughly 0.2 to 27.4 ug. Mean read counts for healthy donor samples were about 9.8 million for CD4+ cells and some 12 million for CD8+ cells.

As to this clonotype: Its antigen target is currently unknown. Per-nucleotide qualities are absent, and no much larger clonotype sits a single base away.

Study-level results and caveats: CD8+ Simpson's diversity did not differ significantly between patients and healthy controls (P=0.060). Roughly 30 CD8+ CDR3 sequences were found to be shared between patients and controls, but these sequences appeared to be highly expressed in patients and within the immunodominant clones of the patients.

Genomic DNA served as template for TCR beta VDJ combination and CDR3 sequence profiling. An Illumina HiSeq 2000 was the platform used for TCR repertoire sequencing. Per the original workflow: Repertoires were assessed using TRBV/TRBJ rearrangement plots, CDR3 size and DJ length profiles, and Simpson's diversity index. The most abundant DNA sequence in the deep sequencing data was taken as the immunodominant clone. CDR3 amino acid sequences were screened for sharing across subjects and were compared with published repertoires and the VDJdb database. TCRdb handled the public reads itself, with Q25 trimming in fastp and clone calling in MiXCR, and kept productive beta chains. Under each unique CDR3 protein, matching rows form one entry showing the most common genes and DNA. V and J calls and clone size were set by TCRdb, not the authors. Recorded for this sample are under 75,000 distinct CDR3 sequences; 54% of them occurred a single time. Jointly, the top ten make up approximately 8.3% of the sample.

The CDR3 runs 11 amino acids, cysteine and phenylalanine included. The read is trimmed to its CDR3 DNA, 33 bases read in frame from base 1. The junction carries 12 bases between V and J, which are trimmed by 5 bases and 8 bases respectively. From the germline V gene, CDR1 is SQVTM and CDR2 is ANQGSEA. TCR repertoires of sorted CD4+ and CD8+ blood T cells from severe aplastic anemia patients and healthy subjects were deep-sequenced in the study. Ficoll-Paque density gradient centrifugation was used to isolate peripheral blood mononuclear cells. Before DNA extraction, CD4+ and CD8+ T cells were sorted by FACS or by magnetic beads.

The source is a human donor in good health, serving as a control. Rearrangement joined TRBV29-1 to TRBJ1-2; a confident D gene designation cannot be given. Sequenced sample: sorted CD4+, CD8+, or CD8+CD57+ T cells (not recorded which) from PBMCs. The CDR3 corresponds to CSVLTRSGYTF. Here is the DNA: TGCAGCGTTTTGACCCGTAGCGGCTACACCTTC.